The sequence of this TCR beta chain was determined in a study of identical twins. Study-wide results and limits: Invariant MAIT and iNKT cells may have partly biased zero-insertion analyses. It was cross-sectional statistical analysis, not following the same donors, that the conclusions relied on. Within monozygotic twins, out-of-frame TCR alpha sharing was underestimated by the models.

Germline assignment: CDR1 SGHRS and CDR2 YFSETQ. Trimming left V 3 bases short and J 2 bases short, with 11 bases between. This CDR3 has 14 amino acids. Carrying unique molecular identifiers, the cDNA also gained a universal primer site through template switching. Each CDR3 protein is one row after TCRdb ran MiXCR on the 5' RACE reads. The table records around 530,000 distinct CDR3 sequences, about 15% of them present only once. Worth noting for this clonotype: Its antigen is currently unknown.

The same specimen was also included in a second study, on yellow fever vaccine responses in identical twins.

The sequence was collected from a woman in her late teens or twenties in good health. The gene calls are TRBV5-1 and TRBJ2-5, with D uncertain. The sequenced sample consisted of CD4+ T cells sorted from blood. The CDR3 protein is CASSSRNLQETQYF. The CDR3 nucleotides are TGCGCCAGCAGCTCCCGAAACTTACAAGAGACCCAGTACTTC.